This T cell receptor (beta chain) was captured in a study of blood T cell repertoires in COVID-19. Germline values: CDR1 SGDLS, CDR2 YYNGEE. Trimming left V 4 bases short and J 1 base short, with 14 bases between. This CDR3 region has 15 residues. In the study's own analysis: Reference gene primer amplification in the assay estimated nucleated cell counts. Sequencing was performed with immunoSEQ multiplex PCR; in TCRdb, only in-frame clones are kept and a portion is missing. From that table come the V and J calls and clone size; the DNA was used to work out D and trimming. Of approximately 210,000 clones listed, around 86% were seen once; the top ten hold around 10%.

Sequencing was done on a sample of peripheral blood. The gene calls are TRBV9 and TRBJ1-1; D unresolved. This sequence originates from a man aged 50 to 59 with COVID-19, enrolled during active disease. The DNA of the CDR3 is TGTGCCAGCAGCCCTGACATCGTCCGGAACACTGAAGCTTTCTTT. It is translated as CASSPDIVRNTEAFF.